The text below deals with one TCR beta chain. Its antigen is unknown. It was with 60 Vbeta and 13 Jbeta primers that the PCR ran. This table comes from immunoSEQ multiplex PCR, and its TCRdb copy is limited to in-frame clones, with some not included. The table for this sample gives some 150,000 clones. With V trimmed by 7 bases and J by 8 bases, 6 bases remained unmatched. The length of the CDR3 is 13 residues. CDR1 is SNHLY and CDR2 is FYNNEI in the germline V gene. This sample is part of a study of cytomegalovirus exposure and HLA in healthy donors. Study-level findings and limits: Association of around 17,000 TCR beta sequences with HLA alleles was found at 0.05 false discovery rate in a later analysis.

At the time of sampling, donors were nominally healthy, though unrecorded immune exposures were likely. This TCR derives from a woman between 18 and 30 years old in good health and CMV-seronegative. The sample comprised PBMCs. The V and J genes are TRBV2 and TRBJ2-1, with 9 bases matching TRBD1. The CDR3 coding sequence is TGTGCCAGCACGGACAGGGGTCGGGATGAGCAGTTCTTC. Its translation: CASTDRGRDEQFF.